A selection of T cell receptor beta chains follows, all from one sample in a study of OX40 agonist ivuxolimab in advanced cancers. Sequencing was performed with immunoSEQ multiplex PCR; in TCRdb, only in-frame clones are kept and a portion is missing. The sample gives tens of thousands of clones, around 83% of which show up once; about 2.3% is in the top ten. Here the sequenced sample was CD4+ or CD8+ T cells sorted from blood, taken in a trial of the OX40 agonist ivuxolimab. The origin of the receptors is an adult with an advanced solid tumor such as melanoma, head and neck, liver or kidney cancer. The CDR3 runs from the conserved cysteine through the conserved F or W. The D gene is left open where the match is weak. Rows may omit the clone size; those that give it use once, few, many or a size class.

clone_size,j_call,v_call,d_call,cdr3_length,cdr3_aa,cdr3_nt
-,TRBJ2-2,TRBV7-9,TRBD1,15,CASSVLRGRAGELFF,TGTGCCAGCAGCGTCCTCAGGGGGCGGGCCGGGGAGCTGTTTTTT
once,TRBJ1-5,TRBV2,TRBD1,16,CASSGTTGGAHQPQHF,TGTGCCAGCAGTGGAACTACAGGGGGCGCGCATCAGCCCCAGCATTTT
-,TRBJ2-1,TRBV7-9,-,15,CASSWGASSYNEQFF,TGTGCCAGCAGCTGGGGGGCGAGCTCCTACAATGAGCAGTTCTTC
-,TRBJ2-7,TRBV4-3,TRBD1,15,CASSQDPGQGAEQYF,TGCGCCAGCAGCCAAGATCCGGGACAGGGGGCGGAGCAGTACTTC
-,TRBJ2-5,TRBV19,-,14,CASSIDTGGETQYF,TGTGCCAGTAGTATAGATACGGGCGGGGAGACCCAGTACTTC
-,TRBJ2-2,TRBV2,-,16,CASSELSPRDTGELFF,TGTGCCAGCAGCGAGTTGAGCCCCCGCGACACCGGGGAGCTGTTTTTT
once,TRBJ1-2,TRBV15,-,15,CATSRDLLEGSGYTF,TGTGCCACCAGCAGAGATCTTTTGGAGGGCTCTGGCTACACCTTC
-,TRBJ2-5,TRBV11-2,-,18,CASSLGRGGAIPKETQYF,TGTGCCAGCAGCTTAGGAAGGGGGGGGGCCATACCCAAAGAGACCCAGTACTTC
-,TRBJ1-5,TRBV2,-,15,CASRDKGWSNQPQHF,TGTGCCAGCAGGGACAAAGGATGGAGCAATCAGCCCCAGCATTTT
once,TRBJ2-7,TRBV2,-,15,CASSERPPSSYEQYF,TGTGCCAGCAGCGAGAGACCCCCGAGCTCCTACGAGCAGTACTTC
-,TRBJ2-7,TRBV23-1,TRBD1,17,CASLLGRGQGSTYEQYF,TGCGCCAGCCTTCTTGGTCGAGGACAGGGGTCGACCTACGAGCAGTACTTC
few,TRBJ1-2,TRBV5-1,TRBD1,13,CASSRTGAYGYTF,TGCGCCAGCAGTCGGACAGGGGCATATGGCTACACCTTC
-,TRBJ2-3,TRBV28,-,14,CASGTGSWADTQYF,TGTGCCAGCGGGACGGGCAGTTGGGCAGATACGCAGTATTTT
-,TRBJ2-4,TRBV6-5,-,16,CASSYRAELAKNIQYF,TGTGCCAGCAGTTACAGAGCGGAGCTAGCCAAAAACATTCAGTACTTC
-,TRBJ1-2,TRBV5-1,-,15,CASSLGTGSSYGYTF,TGCGCCAGCAGCTTGGGGACCGGGAGCAGCTATGGCTACACCTTC
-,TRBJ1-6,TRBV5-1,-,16,CASSLDLQGGNSPLHF,TGCGCCAGCAGCCTAGACCTACAGGGTGGGAATTCACCCCTCCACTTT
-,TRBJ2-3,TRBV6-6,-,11,CASRGAGTQYF,TGTGCCAGTCGGGGGGCGGGTACGCAGTATTTT
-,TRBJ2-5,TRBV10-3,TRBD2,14,CAAGASQYQETQYF,TGTGCAGCGGGGGCCAGTCAGTACCAAGAGACCCAGTACTTC
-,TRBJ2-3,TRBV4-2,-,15,CASSEGGFGTDTQYF,TGTGCCAGCAGCGAGGGGGGTTTCGGCACAGATACGCAGTATTTT
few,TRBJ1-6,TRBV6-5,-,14,CASSQHRANSPLHF,TGTGCCAGCAGTCAACACAGGGCTAATTCACCCCTCCACTTT
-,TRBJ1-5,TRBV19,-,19,CASSIGGFGEAVSNQPQHF,TGTGCCAGTAGTATAGGGGGGTTTGGTGAAGCCGTTAGCAATCAGCCCCAGCATTTT
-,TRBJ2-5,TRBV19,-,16,CASSMGRLGVGETQYF,TGTGCCAGTAGTATGGGACGACTAGGGGTTGGAGAGACCCAGTACTTC
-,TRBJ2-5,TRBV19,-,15,CASSTPDREEETQYF,TGTGCCAGTAGTACCCCAGACAGGGAGGAAGAGACCCAGTACTTC
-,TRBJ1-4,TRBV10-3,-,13,CASRTGRGEKLFF,TGTGCCAGCAGAACAGGGAGGGGGGAAAAACTGTTTTTT
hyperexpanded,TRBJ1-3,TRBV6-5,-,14,CASSYTTSGNTIYF,TGTGCCAGCAGTTACACTACAAGTGGAAACACCATATATTTT
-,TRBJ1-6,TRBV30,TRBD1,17,CAWSVRLVGTEGSPLHF,TGTGCCTGGAGTGTACGGCTTGTCGGGACAGAAGGTTCACCCCTCCACTTT
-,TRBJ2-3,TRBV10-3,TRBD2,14,CAIQGGGVTDTQYF,TGTGCCATCCAGGGCGGGGGGGTCACAGATACGCAGTATTTT
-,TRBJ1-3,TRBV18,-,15,CASSPPGVGGNTIYF,TGTGCCAGCTCACCACCGGGCGTAGGGGGAAACACCATATATTTT
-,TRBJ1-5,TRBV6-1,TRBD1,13,CASSTGGGQPQHF,TGTGCCAGCAGTACAGGGGGCGGTCAGCCCCAGCATTTT
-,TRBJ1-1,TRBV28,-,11,CASSLRGEAFF,TGTGCCAGCAGTTTAAGGGGGGAAGCTTTCTTT
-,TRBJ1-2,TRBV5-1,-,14,CASSLDRGRDGYTF,TGCGCCAGCAGCTTGGATCGGGGCCGGGATGGCTACACCTTC
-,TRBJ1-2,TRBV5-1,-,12,CASSPDNYGYTF,TGCGCCAGCAGCCCAGACAACTATGGCTACACCTTC
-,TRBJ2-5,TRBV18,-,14,CASSPPGLQETQYF,TGTGCCAGCTCGCCCCCGGGACTGCAAGAGACCCAGTACTTC
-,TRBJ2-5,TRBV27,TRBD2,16,CASRSPLTSGEKTQYF,TGTGCCAGCAGATCCCCTTTGACTAGCGGGGAGAAGACCCAGTACTTC
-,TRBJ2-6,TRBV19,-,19,CASSPKRMLVTSGANVLTF,TGTGCCAGTAGCCCAAAGCGGATGTTGGTTACCTCTGGGGCCAACGTCCTGACTTTC
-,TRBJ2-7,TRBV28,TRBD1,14,CASHPQGQAYEQYF,TGTGCCAGTCACCCACAGGGACAGGCATACGAGCAGTACTTC
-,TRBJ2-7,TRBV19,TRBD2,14,CASSKREGNREQYF,TGTGCCAGTAGTAAGAGGGAGGGGAATAGAGAGCAGTACTTC
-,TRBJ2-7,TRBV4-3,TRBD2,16,CASSQAGLAGQYEQYF,TGCGCCAGCAGCCAAGCAGGACTAGCGGGGCAATACGAGCAGTACTTC
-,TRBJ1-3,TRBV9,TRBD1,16,CASSDVATGAGNTIYF,TGTGCCAGCAGCGACGTAGCGACAGGGGCTGGAAACACCATATATTTT
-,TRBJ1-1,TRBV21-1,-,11,CANLVGAVAFF,TGTGCCAATTTAGTAGGGGCTGTAGCTTTCTTT
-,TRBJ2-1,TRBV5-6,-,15,CASSLLTSSYNEQFF,TGTGCCAGCAGCTTGCTGACCTCCTCCTACAATGAGCAGTTCTTC
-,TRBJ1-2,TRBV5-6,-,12,CASSRGGYGYTF,TGTGCCAGCAGCCGAGGGGGCTATGGCTACACCTTC
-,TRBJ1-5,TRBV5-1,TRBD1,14,CASSKGQGDQPQHF,TGCGCCAGCAGTAAAGGACAGGGGGATCAGCCCCAGCATTTT
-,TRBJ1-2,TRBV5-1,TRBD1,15,CASSGKDRGDYGYTF,TGCGCCAGCAGCGGAAAGGACAGGGGAGACTATGGCTACACCTTC
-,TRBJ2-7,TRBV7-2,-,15,CASSLAGEGTYEQYF,TGTGCCAGCAGCTTAGCTGGGGAAGGAACCTACGAGCAGTACTTC
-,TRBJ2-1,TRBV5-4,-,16,CASSTSRASSYNEQFF,TGTGCCAGCAGCACCTCCAGGGCCTCCTCCTACAATGAGCAGTTCTTC
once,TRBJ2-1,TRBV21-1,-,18,CASSKDILAAGESHEQFF,TGTGCCAGCAGCAAAGATATATTGGCGGCAGGGGAGTCGCATGAGCAGTTCTTC
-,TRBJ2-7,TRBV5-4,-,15,CASTRAVGSSYEQYF,TGTGCCAGCACCCGAGCGGTGGGGAGCTCCTACGAGCAGTACTTC
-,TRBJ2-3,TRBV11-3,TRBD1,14,CASSFGTGTNTQYF,TGTGCCAGCAGTTTTGGGACAGGGACTAATACGCAGTATTTT
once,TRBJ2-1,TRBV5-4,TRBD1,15,CASSFGQVFYNEQFF,TGTGCCAGCAGCTTCGGACAGGTTTTCTACAATGAGCAGTTCTTC
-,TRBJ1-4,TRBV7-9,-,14,CASSLGRINEKLFF,TGTGCCAGCAGCTTGGGACGGATTAATGAAAAACTGTTTTTT
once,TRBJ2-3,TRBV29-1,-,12,CSVEVGSDTQYF,TGCAGCGTTGAAGTCGGATCAGATACGCAGTATTTT
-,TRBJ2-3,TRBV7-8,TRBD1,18,CASSSAGQAITSTDTQYF,TGTGCCAGCAGCTCCGCGGGACAGGCGATTACTAGCACAGATACGCAGTATTTT
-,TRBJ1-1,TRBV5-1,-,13,CASSYRVNTEAFF,TGCGCCAGCTCATACAGGGTGAACACTGAAGCTTTCTTT
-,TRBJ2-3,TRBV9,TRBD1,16,CASSPSGTGGTDTQYF,TGTGCCAGCAGCCCCTCCGGGACAGGGGGAACAGATACGCAGTATTTT